The entry that follows covers one T cell receptor beta chain sequence. This sample was included in a study of blood T cell repertoires in COVID-19. The overall study: Samples of COVID-19 (acute and convalescent) were obtained from the United States, Italy and Spain. The cDNA or gDNA used as material had been derived from T cells, B-cell-depleted T cells, or PBMCs.

Produced via immunoSEQ multiplex PCR; TCRdb's table is partial and in-frame only. The data contain about 130,000 clones, approximately 89% of them singletons. This CDR3 is 16 amino acids long. Germline V gene sequence: CDR1 SGHDT, CDR2 YYEEEE. Losses at the gene ends were 4 bases for V and 3 bases for J; bases not matched to a gene: 7. The receptor was derived from a man aged 50 to 60 with acute or convalescent COVID-19. The J gene is TRBJ2-3, the V gene TRBV5-6; TRBD1 matches at 11 bases. The specimen sequenced was peripheral blood. This CDR3 is CASSPGTGGVTDTQYF. CDR3 nucleotide sequence: TGTGCCAGCAGCCCGGGGACAGGGGGGGTAACAGATACGCAGTATTTT.